What follows describes a single TCR beta chain. No antigen is known for it. Base quality data are lacking; no much larger clone is found one base away. This sample was taken from a study of vaccination effects on CD4 cells after COVID-19 (dated by TCRdb to the early 2020s). For context, the study as a whole: Each participant received two doses of an mRNA SARS-CoV-2 vaccine, either BNT162b2 or mRNA-1273. In both COVID-19 convalescent patients and infection-naive vaccine recipients, the study compared SARS-CoV-2 spike-specific CD4+ TCR repertoires from before mRNA vaccination with those from after it. The full study included ten to eleven COVID-19 convalescent patients and a handful of SARS-CoV-2-naive healthy vaccine recipients. Cultures from other donors in the study were sequenced using the Oncomine TCR Beta short-read assay on an Illumina iSeq 100.

The ViraFEST assay stimulated PBMC with viral peptide pools and then used TCR sequencing to identify antigen-specific CD4+ T cell clonotypes by expansion. After around ten days of culture, CD4+ T cells were isolated with the EasySep CD4+ T cell isolation kit. Negative nucleocapsid antibody results before and after vaccination confirmed that the healthy vaccine recipients had no prior SARS-CoV-2 infection. About 2.2 million PBMC per well were cultured in IMDM with roughly 5% human AB serum, roughly 10 IU/ml IL-2 and gentamicin, plus 10 ug/ml peptides. Half of the culture medium was replaced with fresh IL-2-containing medium on days 3 and 7. Each peptide stimulation condition was cultured in triplicate wells unless otherwise noted. Using Ficoll-Paque Plus gradient centrifugation, PBMC were separated from whole blood and then either used fresh or cryopreserved at -140C. The overlapping peptide pools covered the spike proteins of SARS-CoV-2 as well as those of the common cold coronaviruses HCoV-NL63, HCoV-OC43 and HCoV-229E. The QIAamp micro DNA kit was used to extract genomic DNA from the cultured CD4+ T cells.

Libraries were prepared through the immunoSEQ multiplex PCR assay. DNA from the cultured and isolated CD4+ T cells underwent TCR beta CDR3 sequencing. Per the source publication's procedure: Non-productive TCR sequences were removed and reads were trimmed to the CDR3 region, keeping CDR3s of at least 7 amino acids. The MANAFEST web app was used to identify antigen-specific clonotypes by comparing expansion in peptide wells with expansion in reference cultures. To be called positive, a clone needed expansion at FDR<0.05 compared with the reference and with all other wells, an odds ratio greater than 5, and a frequency greater than 0.1% in two replicate wells. Cross-reactive clonotypes were defined as significantly expanded in SARS-CoV-2 spike wells and in at least one common cold coronavirus spike condition. Using the stringdist R package, CDR3 similarity was measured by Levenshtein distance, and unrooted trees were constructed with ape in R 3.6.1. TCRdb obtained this table from immuneACCESS and retained in-frame rearrangements with V and J assigned. These tables miss some clones; where compared with another copy, unresolved V genes account for less than half of the shortfall, and the remainder is unexplained. Clonal size and the V and J genes are those of that table, whereas D and trimming came from the DNA. In all, the sample holds 50,000 to 60,000 clones, and roughly 70% of those were seen once. Jointly, the top ten make up approximately 20% of the sample.

The germline V gene encodes CDR1 MDHEN and CDR2 SYDVKM. V is reduced by 4 bases and J by 1 base, leaving a spacing of 13 bases between them. From the cysteine through the phenylalanine, the CDR3 covers 15 amino acids. CDR3 DNA is the only sequence kept; it has 45 bases, read in frame from the first base. What the study reported, not specific to this receptor: Marked clonal contraction was observed in both infection-induced and vaccine-induced clones at late post-vaccination timepoints, consistent with waning T cell responses. Among healthy vaccine recipients, nearly all vaccine-induced clones were SARS-CoV-2 mono-reactive, and just 1 of 255 was cross-reactive with common cold coronaviruses. The study was limited by a small number of convalescent patients and lacked early post-infection timepoints.

The V gene is TRBV28 and the J gene is TRBJ1-1; a tentative D match to TRBD1 spans 5 bases. The clonotype comes from a human donor who received a COVID-19 vaccine. This specimen consisted of CD4+ T cells from PBMCs cultured with SARS-CoV-2 spike peptides, obtained before COVID-19 vaccination. Interpreted using the paper, the cell subset or site label stands for: SARS-CoV-2 spike overlapping peptide pool stimulation. The sequenced DNA is TGTGCCAGCAGTTCACCCGCAAGGGGGAACACTGAAGCTTTCTTT. This yields the protein CASSSPARGNTEAFF.